This TCR beta chain was recorded in a study of tumor-infiltrating lymphocytes in primary liver carcinoma. The overall study: Measuring about 4 to 10 cm across, the tumors were staged as T1-T3 N0M0. Productive TCRbeta reads per sample were roughly 3.5 to 7.5 million, not differing by tissue. Study-wide points: Tumor region pairs shared more overlap than did tumor-adjacent and tumor-blood pairs.

This clonotype was picked up one time. Its antigen is undetermined. Being one base from a much bigger clone, this may be a read error. cDNA specific to TCR beta was made from approximately 500 ng of total RNA, with a constant-region primer employed for priming. Each TCR beta library was derived from three nested multiplex PCR rounds that employed slightly modified ARM-PCR. Investigators reported that the first two PCR rounds, at 10 cycles each, used TRBV1-TRBV30 forward primers with a C-beta reverse primer. TCRdb used MiXCR to reprocess the multiplex PCR reads, holding one entry per CDR3 protein. The repertoire holds about 350,000 distinct CDR3 sequences, roughly 61% seen once, with under 8.5% in the top ten. Germline DNA was extracted alongside blood RNA, which was obtained from unsorted whole blood. This CDR3 has 14 residues. Germline V CDR1 and CDR2: MNHNY, SVGAGI (reference sequence). V dropped 6 bases and J dropped 4 bases, with 12 bases sitting between them.

The receptor's source is a middle-aged man with primary liver carcinoma and hepatitis B virus infection. The specimen sequenced was peripheral blood. V gene TRBV6-6 combines with J gene TRBJ1-4; D unresolved. DNA of the CDR3: TGTGCCAGCAGGTTTGCGACCCGTAATGAAAAACTGTTTTTT. Protein: CASRFATRNEKLFF.